The rows below give T cell receptor beta chains drawn from one sample of a study of beta chain features in type 1 diabetes. Using immunoSEQ multiplex PCR, the repertoire was profiled, and TCRdb retains in-frame clones only, with some absent. The table records approximately 160,000 clones, less than 9.5% of them present only once. Input material: central memory CD4+ T cells from blood. The source is a young woman in good health. Both conserved end residues are trimmed from each CDR3.

v_call,j_call,cdr3_aa
TRBV11-2,TRBJ2-5,ASSPYPLYSIEETQY
TRBV9,TRBJ2-5,ASSVDQGAKTQY
TRBV29-1,TRBJ1-1,SVDLANTEAF
TRBV7-9,TRBJ2-7,ASSGTAAGYEQY
TRBV5-1,TRBJ1-4,ASSTSPSTGEKLF
TRBV6-6,TRBJ2-5,ASSYSRSGRETQY
TRBV2,TRBJ2-2,ASRGREANTGELF
TRBV30,TRBJ2-3,AWSVDRGLTDTQY
TRBV30,TRBJ1-5,AWRPGQGSNSNQPQH
TRBV27,TRBJ2-7,ASSGSSGSYEQY
TRBV6-5,TRBJ1-2,ASSSVENNYGYT
TRBV5-8,TRBJ2-2,ASRFTGTGRTGELF
TRBV5-1,TRBJ2-3,ASSLGGGSDTQY
TRBV11-2,TRBJ2-1,ASSPTQGQYNEQF
TRBV4-2,TRBJ2-1,ASTPSSGEQF
TRBV5-6,TRBJ1-5,ASSEQGVGNQPQH
TRBV9,TRBJ2-1,ASSFEFYNEQF
TRBV7-9,TRBJ1-2,ASSLGDRGLDGYT
TRBV6-1,TRBJ2-1,ASSERRQGRSYNEQF
TRBV4-2,TRBJ2-6,ASSRVTGGSGANVLT
TRBV14,TRBJ2-5,ASSPVSSGTQY
TRBV29-1,TRBJ2-3,SVEKGGPTDTQY
TRBV7-9,TRBJ2-7,ASSLAGPVGEQY
TRBV19,TRBJ1-2,ASSTSRQSGYT
TRBV18,TRBJ2-5,ASSPPGQGRETQY
TRBV25-1,TRBJ2-7,ASSEVGDLYEQY
TRBV2,TRBJ1-4,ASSRQANEKLF
TRBV20-1,TRBJ2-1,SARGGGAQF
TRBV7-2,TRBJ1-1,ASSLEGGLEAF
TRBV11-2,TRBJ1-5,ASSYGTENQPQH
TRBV4-3,TRBJ1-6,ASSQDYGAGGTNSPLH
TRBV4-1,TRBJ2-5,ASSRTAAAGGVETQY
TRBV7-9,TRBJ2-7,ASSLASGAYEQY
TRBV5-4,TRBJ2-1,ASSLAGGNEQF
TRBV9,TRBJ2-5,ASGAGEGVGQETQY
TRBV13,TRBJ2-1,ASSYPYDRATYNEQF
TRBV9,TRBJ2-3,ASSRGGSVTDTQY
TRBV30,TRBJ2-5,AWAPSGGAQETQY
TRBV7-9,TRBJ2-5,ASSPLGDQETQY
TRBV5-1,TRBJ2-1,ASSLGQDNEQF
TRBV6-6,TRBJ1-2,ASSYPSNWRPSDYT
TRBV19,TRBJ2-6,ASSRLQGAGANVLT
TRBV30,TRBJ2-7,AWGPGDRGIEQY
TRBV27,TRBJ1-2,ASSPTGRGYT
TRBV15,NA,ATSRAALREQY
TRBV30,TRBJ1-3,AWTRFIYSGNTIY
TRBV2,TRBJ2-3,ASIPGLKSTDTQY
TRBV29-1,TRBJ1-4,SAMLGEGGEKLF
TRBV30,TRBJ1-4,ASATHRTGEKLF
TRBV2,TRBJ2-5,ASSEYSQETQY
TRBV11-2,TRBJ2-1,ASSWGGTSGSANEQF
TRBV2,TRBJ2-1,ASSPFSDEQF
TRBV5-5,TRBJ1-4,ASSLVTDHNEKLF
TRBV19,TRBJ2-1,ASRGGSNVEQF
TRBV9,TRBJ2-3,ASSTRGDLNTDTQY